The rows below give T cell receptor beta chains drawn from one sample of a study of T cells in Graves' hyperthyroidism and ophthalmopathy. MiXCR, applied by TCRdb to the multiplex PCR reads, yields one record per CDR3 protein. The sample yields hundreds of thousands of distinct CDR3 sequences, roughly 20% seen once. Sequenced: blood. The receptor source for this set is a man aged 25-45 years with Graves' ophthalmopathy. Both conserved end residues are part of each CDR3. D genes are given only for firm matches. Some rows mark clone size as missing; the rest say once, few, many or name a class of expanded clone.

>.|TRBJ2-3|TRBV28|few|18
CASLPSLVRPVITDTQYF
TGTGCCAGCTTGCCTTCTTTGGTCCGGCCCGTCATCACAGATACGCAGTATTTT
>TRBD1|TRBJ2-3|TRBV24-1|.|19
CATGDRDRGSDRSTDTQYF
TGTGCCACCGGTGACCGGGACAGGGGATCCGATAGGTCCACAGATACGCAGTATTTT
>TRBD1|TRBJ1-2|TRBV9|.|14
CASSPQTGLGGYTF
TGTGCCAGCAGCCCACAGACAGGGCTTGGTGGCTACACCTTC
>.|TRBJ2-3|TRBV20-1|many|14
CSAARGRVTDTQYF
TGCAGTGCTGCGCGTGGGCGGGTCACAGATACGCAGTATTTT
>TRBD1|TRBJ1-6|TRBV6-1|few|14
CASSRDRLNSPLHF
TGTGCCAGCAGCAGGGACAGGCTGAATTCACCCCTCCACTTT
>TRBD1|TRBJ2-7|TRBV29-1|.|12
CSVLTGPYEQYF
TGCAGCGTCCTGACAGGGCCCTACGAGCAGTACTTC
>TRBD1|TRBJ2-7|TRBV10-2|few|14
CASSEPGGNYEQYF
TGCGCCAGCAGTGAACCAGGGGGTAATTACGAGCAGTACTTC
>.|TRBJ2-1|TRBV12-5|.|15
CASGLVPSSYNEQFF
TGTGCTAGTGGTTTGGTACCGAGCTCCTACAATGAGCAGTTCTTC
>TRBD2|TRBJ2-1|TRBV7-2|few|17
CASSLKFSGLATNEQFF
TGTGCCAGCAGCTTAAAATTTTCGGGACTAGCAACCAATGAGCAGTTCTTC
>.|TRBJ2-7|TRBV27|.|14
CASSSFNKQYEQYF
TGTGCCAGCAGTTCTTTTAACAAACAATACGAGCAGTACTTC
>TRBD2|TRBJ2-7|TRBV28|.|13
CATTSGRQYEQYF
TGTGCCACAACTAGCGGGAGACAGTACGAGCAGTACTTC
>TRBD1|TRBJ1-5|TRBV3-1|many|14
CASSGDRGDQPQHF
TGTGCCAGCAGCGGTGACAGGGGAGATCAGCCCCAGCATTTT
>.|TRBJ2-7|TRBV27|many|14
CASRSAGETNEQYF
TGTGCCAGCCGTAGTGCCGGGGAAACTAACGAGCAGTACTTC
>TRBD2|TRBJ2-3|TRBV7-8|.|15
CASSLGAGGPDTQYF
TGTGCCAGCAGCTTAGGTGCGGGAGGACCCGATACGCAGTATTTT
>.|TRBJ1-1|TRBV2|.|15
CASSERAVRGAEAFF
TGTGCCAGCAGTGAAAGGGCAGTGAGGGGGGCTGAAGCTTTCTTT
>TRBD1|TRBJ1-2|TRBV7-3|.|15
CASSLIPVQGGGYTF
TGTGCCAGCAGCTTAATCCCAGTTCAGGGGGGTGGCTACACCTTC
>.|TRBJ2-7|TRBV30|.|15
CAWSSSRDGLYEQYF
TGTGCCTGGAGTTCGAGCCGGGACGGATTATACGAGCAGTACTTC
>.|TRBJ1-6|TRBV28|.|15
CASSLYGGGNSPLHF
TGTGCCAGCAGTCTATACGGAGGAGGGAATTCACCCCTCCACTTT
>TRBD2|TRBJ2-7|TRBV7-6|few|14
CASSLGGRAGEQYF
TGTGCCAGCAGCTTAGGTGGGAGGGCCGGAGAGCAGTACTTC
>TRBD2|TRBJ2-1|TRBV11-2|many|17
CASSPIYSGSSYNEQFF
TGTGCCAGCAGCCCAATATATAGCGGGAGCTCCTACAATGAGCAGTTCTTC
>.|TRBJ2-3|TRBV7-9|many|15
CASSLGGIRTDTQYF
TGTGCCAGCAGCTTAGGAGGGATACGCACAGATACGCAGTATTTT
>.|TRBJ2-5|TRBV20-1|.|11
CSASPGETQYF
TGCAGTGCTTCCCCCGGGGAGACCCAGTACTTC
>.|TRBJ2-5|TRBV5-6|.|13
CASSRSGPGAQYF
TGTGCCAGCAGCCGTTCAGGGCCAGGGGCCCAGTACTTC
>.|TRBJ2-5|TRBV2|.|14
CASSGDLMVETQYF
TGTGCCAGCAGTGGGGACCTCATGGTGGAGACCCAGTACTTC
>.|TRBJ2-7|TRBV7-9|few|13
CASSSGQMYEQYF
TGTGCCAGCAGCTCCGGACAGATGTACGAGCAGTACTTC
>TRBD2|TRBJ2-5|TRBV7-9|many|16
CASSLATSGSWETQYF
TGTGCCAGCAGCTTAGCCACTAGCGGGAGCTGGGAGACCCAGTACTTC
>TRBD1|TRBJ2-1|TRBV9|.|15
CASSVVTGNYNEQFF
TGTGCCAGCAGCGTCGTGACAGGGAACTACAATGAGCAGTTCTTC
>.|TRBJ2-7|TRBV28|.|14
CASCRPGLSYEQYF
TGTGCCAGCTGCCGGCCGGGTCTCTCCTACGAGCAGTACTTC
>TRBD2|TRBJ2-2|TRBV10-2|few|16
CASSFAGASNTGELFF
TGCGCCAGCAGTTTTGCGGGAGCTTCGAACACCGGGGAGCTGTTTTTT
>TRBD2|TRBJ2-1|TRBV20-1|few|15
CSAPRGLAGGNEQFF
TGCAGTGCTCCCCGGGGACTAGCGGGAGGGAATGAGCAGTTCTTC
>.|TRBJ1-5|TRBV28|many|17
CASSFLLRGYSNQPQHF
TGTGCCAGCAGTTTTCTACTGAGGGGCTATAGCAATCAGCCCCAGCATTTT
>TRBD1|TRBJ2-7|TRBV9|.|15
CASSLRTGESYEQYF
TGCGCCAGCAGCCTACGGACAGGGGAGTCCTACGAGCAGTACTTC
>.|TRBJ2-1|TRBV7-3|few|15
CASSFRPTGWDEQFF
TGTGCCAGCAGCTTCCGTCCCACGGGATGGGATGAGCAGTTCTTC
>.|TRBJ1-2|TRBV6-5|few|14
CASSYSGRANGYTF
TGTGCCAGCAGTTACTCAGGCAGGGCGAATGGCTACACCTTC
>TRBD1|TRBJ2-1|TRBV28|many|17
CASSSPSTGDSYNEQFF
TGTGCCAGCAGTTCGCCCTCGACAGGGGATTCCTACAATGAGCAGTTCTTC
>TRBD2|TRBJ2-5|TRBV7-9|.|11
CAWSSGETQYF
TGTGCCTGGTCTAGCGGGGAGACCCAGTACTTC
>.|TRBJ1-5|TRBV20-1|few|13
CSATNRGNQPQHF
TGCAGTGCTACAAACAGGGGCAATCAGCCCCAGCATTTT
>TRBD2|TRBJ2-7|TRBV20-1|many|13
CSAVAGGVYEQYF
TGCAGTGCTGTAGCGGGAGGGGTATACGAGCAGTACTTC
>.|TRBJ1-1|TRBV20-1|many|14
CSVNPVSWPTEAFF
TGCAGTGTAAATCCGGTGAGCTGGCCCACTGAAGCTTTCTTT
>.|TRBJ1-4|TRBV30|few|15
CAWSPGLVANEKLFF
TGTGCCTGGAGCCCCGGACTGGTGGCTAATGAAAAACTGTTTTTT
>TRBD1|TRBJ2-1|TRBV5-5|.|16
CASSRTGGSNYNEQFF
TGTGCCAGCAGCCGCACAGGGGGGAGTAATTATAATGAGCAGTTCTTC
>.|TRBJ2-2|TRBV12-3/TRBV12-4|.|17
CASRESGSGGNTGELFF
TGTGCCAGCAGGGAAAGCGGGTCAGGGGGGAACACCGGGGAGCTGTTTTTT
>TRBD2|TRBJ2-1|TRBV28|.|17
CASSPLGAGGTYNEQFF
TGTGCCAGCAGTCCCCTAGGCGCGGGAGGGACATACAATGAGCAGTTCTTC
>.|TRBJ2-7|TRBV28|few|14
CASSSTPPSYEQYF
TGTGCCAGCAGTTCAACGCCCCCCTCCTACGAGCAGTACTTC
>TRBD2|TRBJ2-3|TRBV7-9|.|15
CASSLGGRAADTQYF
TGTGCCAGCAGCTTGGGAGGGAGGGCCGCAGATACGCAGTATTTT
>TRBD1|TRBJ1-6|TRBV5-1|.|15
CASRVSGTANSPLHF
TGCGCCAGCAGGGTTTCCGGGACAGCGAATTCACCCCTCCACTTT
>.|TRBJ2-3|TRBV4-2|.|14
CASSQERELDTQYF
TGTGCCAGCAGCCAAGAACGGGAGCTAGATACGCAGTATTTT
>TRBD2|TRBJ2-5|TRBV6-1|few|18
CASSMGTSGSRYQETQYF
TGTGCCAGCAGTATGGGGACTAGCGGGAGCAGGTACCAAGAGACCCAGTACTTC